This section outlines one T cell receptor (beta chain) sequence together with its context. The target of this receptor is not known. No much larger clonotype is one base removed from it; base qualities were not supplied. In this study, focal radiation therapy paired with CTLA-4 blockade (ipilimumab) was tested in patients who had chemo-refractory metastatic non-small-cell lung cancer. This specimen belongs to a study of radiotherapy plus CTLA-4 blockade in lung cancer (dated by TCRdb to the late 2010s). Background for the entire study: Objective responses were observed in 18% of enrolled patients, and disease control was achieved in about 32%. General study outcomes and caveats: The strongest predictors of response, as reported, were early dynamic changes in blood T cell clones along with a rise in serum interferon-beta after radiation. After treatment with radiotherapy and ipilimumab, TCR clones that came from tumors expanded in the peripheral blood.

Libraries came from the immunoSEQ multiplex PCR assay. The table comes from immuneACCESS by way of TCRdb, which keeps in-frame sequences with V and J called. Part of the clones is missing from these tables; in studies checked, under half for an unresolved V gene and the rest for unknown reasons. The sample records more than 75,000 clones, about 70% of which are singletons. The ten largest clonotypes hold 2.8% of the sample. From V the trimming removes 5 bases and from J it removes 7 bases, while the gene matches leave 3 bases of the junction unaccounted for. The CDR3 spans 12 residues, from the cysteine through the phenylalanine. Only the CDR3 DNA stays, 36 bases, in frame from base 1. CDR1 and CDR2 are drawn from the germline V gene: MDHEN, SYDVKM.

The sequence is built from TRBV28 and TRBJ2-5, and 8 bases in between align with TRBD2. This receptor was taken from a human donor with non-small cell lung cancer who had a partial response to radiotherapy plus ipilimumab. Some clones in this sample may be carry-over from other donors' samples. Sequences were derived from peripheral blood, sampled from a patient treated with radiotherapy plus ipilimumab. The DNA reads TGTGCCAGCAGTCTAGCGGGCCGGACCCAGTACTTC. Its translation reads: CASSLAGRTQYF.